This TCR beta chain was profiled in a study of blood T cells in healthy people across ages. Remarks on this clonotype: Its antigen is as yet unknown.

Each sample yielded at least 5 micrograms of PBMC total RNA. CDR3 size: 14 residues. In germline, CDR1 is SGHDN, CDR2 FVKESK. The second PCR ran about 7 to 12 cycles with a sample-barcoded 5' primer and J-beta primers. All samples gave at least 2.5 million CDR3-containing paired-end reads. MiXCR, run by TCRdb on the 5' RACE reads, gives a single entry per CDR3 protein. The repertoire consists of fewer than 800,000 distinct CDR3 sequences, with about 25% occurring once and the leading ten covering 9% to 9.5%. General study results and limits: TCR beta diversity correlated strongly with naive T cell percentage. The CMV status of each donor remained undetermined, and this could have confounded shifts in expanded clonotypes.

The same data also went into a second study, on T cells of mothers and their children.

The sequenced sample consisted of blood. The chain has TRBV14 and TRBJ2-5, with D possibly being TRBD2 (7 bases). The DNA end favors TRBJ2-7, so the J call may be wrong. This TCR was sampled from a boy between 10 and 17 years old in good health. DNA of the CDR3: TGTGCCAGCAGCCCAATAGGGGGGGGCTACGAGCAGTACTTC. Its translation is CASSPIGGGYEQYF.